Below are 30 T cell receptor beta chains sequenced from a single sample in a study of OX40 agonist ivuxolimab in advanced cancers. Only in-frame clones appear in the TCRdb table, and some are missing; sequencing was by immunoSEQ multiplex PCR. Found here are 82,000 or so clones, 75% to 90% of them singletons; the top ten hold under 3%. Sequences were derived from CD4+ or CD8+ T cells sorted from blood, sampled in a trial of the OX40 agonist ivuxolimab. These receptors originate from an adult with an advanced solid tumor such as melanoma, head and neck, liver or kidney cancer.

This sequence joins TRBV2 and TRBJ2-3, with 8 positions matching TRBD2. Germline V CDR1 and CDR2: SNHLY, FYNNEI. CDR3 length: 13 residues. V lost 7 bases to trimming and J lost 4 bases; unmatched junction nucleotides: 4. Written as DNA, the CDR3 is TGTGCCAGCATTTTACTAGCGGCAGATACGCAGTATTTT. Translated: CASILLAADTQYF.

V and J are TRBV2 and TRBJ1-6, with TRBD1 as a possible D gene (5 bases). With 1 base removed from V and 12 bases from J, the gap between germline ends came to 10 bases. Looked up from germline, CDR1 is SNHLY and CDR2 is FYNNEI. This CDR3 has 13 amino acids. The CDR3 bases are TGTGCCAGCAGTGAAGGGACATCGGGACCCCTCCACTTT. It encodes CASSEGTSGPLHF.

The chain carries TRBV11-3 and TRBJ2-2; 7 bases line up with TRBD1. Per the germline V gene, CDR1 is SGHNT and CDR2 is YENEEA. The CDR3 has 17 residues. The trim removed 1 base at V and 5 bases at J, leaving 10 bases unmatched. CDR3 nucleotides: TGTGCCAGCAGCTTAGTACCCGGGACAGCCTCAACCGGGGAGCTGTTTTTT. Its translation is CASSLVPGTASTGELFF.

The V call is TRBV5-8, the J call TRBJ2-3; D is ambiguous. Germline CDR1 SGHTS, CDR2 YDEGEE. V was trimmed by 4 bases and J by 0 bases, leaving 9 bases between them. The CDR3 loop spans 14 amino acids. DNA of the CDR3: TGTGCCAGCAGCCCCACATCTAGCACAGATACGCAGTATTTT. This codes for CASSPTSSTDTQYF.

This sequence joins TRBV5-6 and TRBJ2-1; 9 nucleotides align to TRBD1. Germline-derived CDR1 and CDR2 are SGHDT and YYEEEE. V shed 2 bases and J 9 bases; nucleotides not matched to a gene: 3. This CDR3 is built from 13 residues. CDR3 residues: CASSLKQGAEQFF. The CDR3 nucleotides are TGTGCCAGCAGCTTAAAACAGGGGGCTGAGCAGTTCTTC.

The rearrangement links TRBV18 to TRBJ1-6; tentatively, D is TRBD1 (6 bases). V lost 4 bases to trimming and J lost 6 bases, with 13 bases between them. CDR3 length: 15 amino acids. Germline V CDR1 and CDR2: KGHSH, LQKENI. The CDR3 sequence is CASSREQGPNSPLHF. CDR3 sequence (DNA): TGTGCCAGCTCACGGGAACAGGGACCTAATTCACCCCTCCACTTT. The full variable domain, in which reference TRBV18 and TRBJ1-6 provide the parts outside the CDR3, is NAGVMQNPRHLVRRRGQEARLRCSPMKGHSHVYWYRQLPEEGLKFMVYLQKENIIDESGMPKERFSAEFPKEGPSILRIQQVVRGDSAAYFCASSREQGPNSPLHFGNGTRLTVT.

The chain employs TRBV29-1 and TRBJ2-3, with D uncertain. The CDR3 is 13 amino acids. With 3 bases removed from V and 4 bases from J, the gap between germline ends came to 11 bases. The germline V gene has CDR1 SQVTM and CDR2 ANQGSEA. This chain's CDR3 is CSVDVPGADTQYF. The CDR3 coding sequence is TGCAGCGTTGATGTTCCTGGGGCAGATACGCAGTATTTT.

The gene calls are TRBV29-1 and TRBJ1-2; maybe TRBD1 (5 bases). Germline CDR1 is SQVTM and CDR2 is ANQGSEA. This CDR3 is 14 amino acids long. Trimming took off 6 bases at V and 4 bases at J, with 18 bases between the two ends. The DNA of the CDR3 is TGCAGCGTCCATCGCACAGGAGGATCCTATGGCTACACCTTC. Translating it yields CSVHRTGGSYGYTF.

This clone was counted a single time. The CDR3 sequence is CASSFGSQETQYF. CDR3 coding DNA: TGTGCCAGCAGCTTCGGTTCGCAAGAGACCCAGTACTTC. The rearrangement joins TRBV7-9 to TRBJ2-5; D remains ambiguous. Germline V lookup: CDR1 SEHNR, CDR2 FQNEAQ (reference sequence). Trimming took off 3 bases at V and 2 bases at J, with 7 bases between the two ends. This CDR3 has 13 residues. Drawing the rest from reference TRBV7-9 and TRBJ2-5, the complete variable domain is DTGVSQNPRHKITKRGQNVTFRCDPISEHNRLYWYRQTLGQGPEFLTYFQNEAQLEKSRLLSDRFSAERPKGSFSTLEIQRTEQGDSAMYLCASSFGSQETQYFGPGTRLLVL.

The chain combines TRBV7-9 with TRBJ2-2, with D uncertain. With 3 bases removed from V and 6 bases from J, the gap between germline ends came to 8 bases. Germline CDR1 is SEHNR and CDR2 is FQNEAQ (reference sequence). This CDR3 region has 13 residues. The DNA of the CDR3 is TGTGCCAGCAGCTTTGGCTGGGCCGGGGAGCTGTTTTTT. It codes for CASSFGWAGELFF.

This chain links TRBV18 with TRBJ2-2; D is uncertain. Trimming stripped 3 bases from V and 1 base from J, with 6 bases between. This CDR3 has 14 residues. From germline, CDR1 is KGHSH and CDR2 LQKENI. The chain's CDR3 is CASSPRQNTGELFF. DNA of the CDR3: TGTGCCAGCTCACCTCGACAGAACACCGGGGAGCTGTTTTTT. The whole variable domain, filled in from reference TRBV18 and TRBJ2-2, reads NAGVMQNPRHLVRRRGQEARLRCSPMKGHSHVYWYRQLPEEGLKFMVYLQKENIIDESGMPKERFSAEFPKEGPSILRIQQVVRGDSAAYFCASSPRQNTGELFFGEGSRLTVL.

V usage is TRBV4-1 and J usage is TRBJ2-1; TRBD2 matches at 11 bases. This CDR3 has 15 residues. CDR1 and CDR2 from the germline V gene are MGHRA and YSYEKL. The J segment lost 7 bases and the V segment lost 8 bases, leaving 10 bases of the junction unmatched. The CDR3 spells CASRTLAGELNEQFF. CDR3 sequence (DNA): TGCGCCAGCCGAACACTAGCGGGGGAGCTTAATGAGCAGTTCTTC.

The chain couples TRBV5-4 to TRBJ2-3; 7 bases agree with TRBD2. The length of the CDR3 is 15 residues. The ends lost 4 bases at V and 5 bases at J; junction bases unmatched: 10. Per germline, CDR1 SGHNT and CDR2 YYREEE (reference sequence). CDR3 residues: CASSLTSRGLDTQYF. The CDR3 bases are TGTGCCAGCAGCCTTACGTCGCGGGGGTTAGATACGCAGTATTTT.

This clone was seen just once. J is TRBJ2-5 and V is TRBV2; weak D call: TRBD1 (5 bases). Trimming left V 7 bases short and J 1 base short, with 10 bases between. CDR3 length: 13 residues. CDR1 is SNHLY, CDR2 FYNNEI, per germline. CDR3 in amino acids: CASNQGGQETQYF. The CDR3 DNA follows: TGTGCCAGCAATCAGGGCGGCCAAGAGACCCAGTACTTC.

The chain joins TRBV30 to TRBJ2-7, with 7 nucleotides matching TRBD2. J gave up 0 bases and V 4 bases, and 9 bases lay outside the gene matches. The CDR3 runs to 15 residues. Germline values: CDR1 GTSNPN, CDR2 SVGIG (reference sequence). CDR3 DNA sequence: TGTGCCTGGATGGCGGGGCGGGGGATCTCCTACGAGCAGTACTTC. Its protein product is CAWMAGRGISYEQYF.

V is TRBV28 and J is TRBJ2-5, with D perhaps matching TRBD1 or TRBD2 (5 bases each). The CDR3 loop spans 15 amino acids. V shed 6 bases and J shed 2 bases, with 16 bases lying between them. Germline V CDR1 and CDR2: MDHEN, SYDVKM. The CDR3 sequence is CASSLDLGTQETQYF. In DNA form, the CDR3 reads TGTGCCAGCAGCCTTGACCTCGGGACGCAAGAGACCCAGTACTTC.

The gene calls are TRBV6-1 and TRBJ1-5; D call uncertain. Trimming stripped 4 bases from V and 0 bases from J, with 4 bases between. This CDR3 has 13 amino acids. In germline, CDR1 is MNHNS, CDR2 SASEGT. CDR3 bases: TGTGCCAGCAGTGCGGATAGCAATCAGCCCCAGCATTTT. It codes for CASSADSNQPQHF.

This clone was recorded once. The chain links TRBV4-3 to TRBJ2-3; tentatively, D is TRBD2 (6 bases). The CDR3 has 20 residues. Looked up from germline, CDR1 is LGHNA and CDR2 is YSLEER. Trimming removed 0 bases from V and 0 bases from J, with 22 bases in between. CDR3 DNA sequence: TGCGCCAGCAGCCAAGAGCAGCTGGGCGGGCGGGGAACTAGCACAGATACGCAGTATTTT. It specifies CASSQEQLGGRGTSTDTQYF.

This clone was seen once. The J gene is TRBJ2-5, the V gene TRBV28; D is perhaps TRBD2 (6 bases). The germline CDR1 and CDR2 sequences are MDHEN and SYDVKM. Trimming removed 2 bases from V and 3 bases from J, with 13 bases in between. CDR3 length: 15 amino acids. The CDR3 nucleotides are TGTGCCAGCAGTTTAAGGGGACTTGGGGAAGAGACCCAGTACTTC. This codes for CASSLRGLGEETQYF.

The V gene is TRBV18, the J gene TRBJ1-2; D is uncertain. V shed 0 bases and J shed 8 bases, with 16 bases lying between them. CDR1 KGHSH and CDR2 LQKENI come from the germline V gene. CDR3 length equals 15 residues. This CDR3 reads CASSPPSDGRSGYTF. The CDR3 DNA reads as TGTGCCAGCTCACCACCGTCGGACGGCCGTTCGGGCTACACCTTC. Full variable domain (missing parts from reference TRBV18 and TRBJ1-2): NAGVMQNPRHLVRRRGQEARLRCSPMKGHSHVYWYRQLPEEGLKFMVYLQKENIIDESGMPKERFSAEFPKEGPSILRIQQVVRGDSAAYFCASSPPSDGRSGYTFGSGTRLTVV.

This chain joins TRBV2 and TRBJ1-3; tentatively, D is TRBD1 (5 bases). The germline gives CDR1 SNHLY, CDR2 FYNNEI. V was clipped by 5 bases and J by 4 bases, with 15 bases between them. The CDR3 loop spans 15 amino acids. The CDR3 sequence: CASSPGLFGGNTIYF. The DNA for the CDR3 is TGTGCCAGCAGTCCGGGGCTTTTCGGGGGAAACACCATATATTTT.

The CDR3 DNA follows: TGTGCCAGCAGCTTAGGGGTGAGGCAGCCCCAGCATTTT. Its translation: CASSLGVRQPQHF. The chain links TRBV11-2 to TRBJ1-5, with D unclear. The CDR3 sequence is 13 residues long. With 1 base removed from V and 7 bases from J, the gap between germline ends came to 8 bases. The germline V gene has CDR1 SGHAT and CDR2 FQNNGV.

The rearrangement uses TRBV7-3 and TRBJ2-7, with D possibly matching TRBD2 (5 bases). Trimming stripped 6 bases from V and 0 bases from J, with 12 bases between. The CDR3 sequence is 14 residues long. CDR1 is SGHTA and CDR2 is FQGTGA in the germline V gene. The CDR3, as DNA: TGTGCCAGCAGTGTCACGAGCGGCTCCTACGAGCAGTACTTC. It codes for CASSVTSGSYEQYF.

V gene TRBV19 combines with J gene TRBJ2-5, with 9 positions matching TRBD2. Per the germline V gene, CDR1 is LNHDA and CDR2 is SQIVND (reference sequence). This CDR3 has 14 amino acids. The V and J ends lost 8 bases and 7 bases, in that order; junction bases with no gene match: 11. This CDR3 reads CASGAGGLSGTQYF. DNA of the CDR3: TGTGCCAGTGGAGCGGGGGGACTGAGTGGGACCCAGTACTTC.

The rearrangement joins TRBV2 to TRBJ1-4; D is perhaps TRBD1 (6 bases). Trimming removed 5 bases from V and 8 bases from J, with 9 bases in between. The CDR3 is 12 residues long. Per the germline V gene, CDR1 is SNHLY and CDR2 is FYNNEI. The CDR3 loop is CASSPDREKLFF. CDR3 bases: TGTGCCAGCAGTCCGGACAGAGAAAAACTGTTTTTT.

This clone was recorded a few times. The chain combines TRBV12-1 with TRBJ1-5. TRBV12-1 is a pseudogene segment. The length of the CDR3 is 10 residues. CDR3: CAGNNQPQHF. DNA of the CDR3: TGTGCGGGAAACAATCAGCCCCAGCATTTT.

This clone was counted only a few times. This chain connects TRBV2 to TRBJ1-6; D is perhaps TRBD1 (6 bases). Germline lookup yields CDR1 SNHLY and CDR2 FYNNEI. Trimming removed 5 bases at V and 7 bases at J, with 15 bases between. The CDR3 contains 15 residues. CDR3 in DNA: TGTGCCAGCAGTCAGGGCCTTGGGGGCAATTCACCCCTCCACTTT. It codes for CASSQGLGGNSPLHF.

The chain is built from TRBV5-5 and TRBJ1-1; 7 bases map to TRBD1. The CDR3 contains 17 residues. Germline V lookup: CDR1 SGHKS, CDR2 YYEKEE (reference sequence). Trimming at V came to 4 bases and at J to 4 bases, leaving 16 bases not matched to a gene. CDR3 protein: CASSDRVQGKVSTEAFF. The CDR3 DNA sequence: TGTGCCAGCAGCGACAGGGTACAGGGCAAGGTGTCCACTGAAGCTTTCTTT. The complete variable domain, with remaining parts taken from reference TRBV5-5 and TRBJ1-1, reads DAGVTQSPTHLIKTRGQQVTLRCSPISGHKSVSWYQQVLGQGPQFIFQYYEKEERGRGNFPDRFSARQFPNYSSELNVNALLLGDSALYLCASSDRVQGKVSTEAFFGQGTRLTVV.

This clone was detected only once. The chain uses TRBV20-1 and TRBJ2-5; D is unclear. The CDR3 contains 11 residues. With 6 bases removed from V and 5 bases from J, the gap between germline ends came to 10 bases. The V gene's germline CDR1 is DFQATT and CDR2 SNEGSKA (reference sequence). DNA of the CDR3: TGCAGTGCCCTCCATTTGGAGACCCAGTACTTC. This codes for CSALHLETQYF.

This chain links TRBV29-1 with TRBJ1-3, with D uncertain. The CDR3 length is 12 residues. Germline V gene data show CDR1 as SQVTM and CDR2 as ANQGSEA. The ends were cut back, 5 bases at V and 2 bases at J, with 7 bases in the middle. The CDR3 loop reads CSVLVTGNTIYF. The CDR3 nucleotides are TGCAGCGTTCTCGTGACTGGAAACACCATATATTTT.